The sample holds a few counts of the clone carrying this TCR beta chain. The antigen is not known. A junction boundary mismatches the germline segment, possibly from a read error. This record comes from a study of T cell repertoires in cytomegalovirus infection. Across the whole study: Public TCR beta signature analysis indicated the presence of both CMV infection and matching HLA type.

Regarding the study as a whole: The ex vivo response was dominated by HLA-C-restricted CMV-specific TCR beta clonotypes.

TCRdb re-analysed the reads in MiXCR, keeping a single row per CDR3 protein. The profile covers fewer than 300,000 distinct CDR3 sequences, with 25% appearing a single time and 11% to 15% taken by the ten largest. This CDR3 comprises 14 residues. The germline V gene has CDR1 SEHNR and CDR2 FQNEAQ (reference sequence). The specimen sequenced was PBMCs. The rearrangement joins TRBV7-9 to TRBJ2-1; 7 nucleotides align to TRBD1. The TCR was taken from a human donor in good health (CMV status not recorded). Some clones in this sample may be carry-over from other donors' samples. In DNA, the CDR3 is TGTGCCAGCAGCTTTAGAGGGGGCTACGATGAGCAGTTCTTC. This codes for CASSFRGGYDEQFF.